A single sample is the source of the 23 T cell receptor beta chains below, sequenced in a study of cytomegalovirus exposure and HLA in healthy donors. The primer mix had 60 Vbeta and 13 Jbeta primers. The data were produced by immunoSEQ multiplex PCR, yet TCRdb's version contains in-frame clones alone and is incomplete. In all, the sample yields approximately 30,000 clones. The sample consisted of PBMCs. These receptors were collected from a woman aged 40-49 years in good health and CMV-seropositive.

The rearrangement links TRBV30 to TRBJ1-2; D perhaps matches TRBD1 (5 bases). The V end was cut by 0 bases, the J end by 2 bases, with 7 bases between. This CDR3 region has 13 residues. Germline CDR1 is GTSNPN and CDR2 is SVGIG (reference sequence). In nucleotides, the CDR3 is TGTGCCTGGAGTGTACGACAGAACTATGGCTACACCTTC. Amino acid sequence: CAWSVRQNYGYTF.

The chain combines TRBV14 with TRBJ1-2; maybe TRBD1 (5 bases). Trimming stripped 0 bases from V and 7 bases from J, with 9 bases between. This CDR3 is 13 amino acids long. Germline V gene sequence: CDR1 SGHDN, CDR2 FVKESK. CDR3 coding DNA: TGTGCCAGCAGCCAAGACAGGGTTGCTGGCTACACCTTC. Translation: CASSQDRVAGYTF.

This chain links TRBV6-5 with TRBJ1-6, with TRBD1 identical over 9 bases. The CDR3 consists of 14 residues. Germline CDR1 and CDR2: MNHEY and SVGAGI. The J segment lost 7 bases and the V segment lost 6 bases, leaving 4 bases of the junction unmatched. The CDR3 coding sequence is TGTGCCAGCAGCACACAGGGGGCGAATTCACCCCTCCACTTT. Translation gives CASSTQGANSPLHF.

The V and J genes are TRBV19 and TRBJ2-1, with TRBD2 identical over 7 bases. The junction had 10 bases not matched to a gene; V was cut back by 7 bases and J by 4 bases. CDR1 LNHDA and CDR2 SQIVND come from the germline V gene (reference sequence). The CDR3 loop spans 15 amino acids. The CDR3 region is CASTPRREGYNEQFF. CDR3 DNA sequence: TGTGCCAGTACCCCCAGGAGGGAGGGATACAATGAGCAGTTCTTC. The full variable domain, its missing parts supplied by reference TRBV19 and TRBJ2-1, is DGGITQSPKYLFRKEGQNVTLSCEQNLNHDAMYWYRQDPGQGLRLIYYSQIVNDFQKGDIAEGYSVSREKKESFPLTVTSAQKNPTAFYLCASTPRREGYNEQFFGPGTRLTVL.

The rearrangement links TRBV7-8 to TRBJ1-1; no definite D call. Germline lookup yields CDR1 SGHVS and CDR2 FQNEAQ. V lost 5 bases, J lost 1 base, and 8 bases lay in between. The CDR3 runs 13 residues. CDR3 loop: CASSRRQNTEAFF. CDR3 in DNA: TGTGCCAGCAGCCGCCGACAGAACACTGAAGCTTTCTTT.

The V and J genes are TRBV6-1 and TRBJ1-1, with 8 bases aligning to TRBD1. Germline CDR1 reads MNHNS; CDR2 reads SASEGT. CDR3 length: 13 amino acids. The V and J ends lost 7 bases and 10 bases, in that order; junction bases with no gene match: 11. This CDR3 reads CASMVGQGRRAFF. DNA for the CDR3: TGTGCCAGCATGGTCGGACAGGGCCGAAGAGCTTTCTTT.

The chain recombines TRBV6-1 with TRBJ2-5; D remains ambiguous. The better agreement between TRBJ2-7 and the DNA end casts doubt on the J call. There are 13 residues in the CDR3. Looked up from germline, CDR1 is MNHNS and CDR2 is SASEGT. In nucleotides, the CDR3 is TGTGCCAGCAGTGACCCTCCCCTCTACGAGCAGTACTTC. Its protein product is CASSDPPLYEQYF.

The chain carries TRBV10-1 and TRBJ2-1; 10 bases agree with TRBD2. CDR1 is WNHNN and CDR2 is SYGVQD in the germline V gene (reference sequence). The CDR3 runs 15 residues. V was pared by 6 bases and J by 5 bases, with 7 bases of the junction left unmatched. The CDR3 sequence is CASRQGTSVNNEQFF. The CDR3 nucleotides are TGCGCCAGCAGACAGGGGACTAGCGTAAACAATGAGCAGTTCTTC.

The chain is built from TRBV30 and TRBJ2-5; 13 nucleotides align to TRBD2. CDR1 and CDR2 (germline): GTSNPN, SVGIG (reference sequence). The CDR3 consists of 15 residues. V lost 4 bases and J lost 9; bases outside the gene matches: 11. The CDR3 protein is CAWTTRTSGGRAQYF. For the CDR3, the DNA is TGTGCCTGGACCACTAGGACTAGCGGGGGACGTGCCCAGTACTTC.

The chain joins TRBV19 to TRBJ1-1; D unclear. V lost 2 bases and J 1 base, leaving 11 bases between the germline ends. Germline V lookup: CDR1 LNHDA, CDR2 SQIVND (reference sequence). The CDR3 loop spans 15 amino acids. CDR3 in amino acids: CASSIPGSTNTEAFF. The DNA for the CDR3 is TGTGCCAGTAGTATACCCGGGTCCACGAACACTGAAGCTTTCTTT.

The chain couples TRBV19 to TRBJ1-5, with TRBD1 matching 7 bases. Per germline, CDR1 LNHDA and CDR2 SQIVND (reference sequence). With 6 bases clipped from V and 4 bases from J, the junction kept 9 bases outside the gene matches. The CDR3 is made up of 15 amino acids. The CDR3 DNA sequence: TGTGCCAGTAGCTATGGGGGACAGACTAATCAGCCCCAGCATTTT. It specifies CASSYGGQTNQPQHF.

The rearrangement links TRBV7-2 to TRBJ2-3; no firm D call. The CDR3 runs to 12 residues. CDR1 is SGHTA, CDR2 FQGNSA, per germline. Trimming took off 2 bases at V and 2 bases at J, with 2 bases between the two ends. The CDR3 loop reads CASSLHTDTQYF. The DNA of the CDR3 is TGTGCCAGCAGCTTACACACAGATACGCAGTATTTT. The variable domain in full, with the rest retrieved from reference TRBV7-2 and TRBJ2-3, is GAGVSQSPSNKVTEKGKDVELRCDPISGHTALYWYRQSLGQGLEFLIYFQGNSAPDKSGLPSDRFSAERTGGSVSTLTIQRTQQEDSAVYLCASSLHTDTQYFGPGTRLTVL.

The chain has TRBV28 and TRBJ2-7, with a possible D match to TRBD2 (5 bases). Deletions cut 5 bases from V and 3 bases from J, with 23 bases between. CDR1 and CDR2 from the germline V gene are MDHEN and SYDVKM. The CDR3 is 17 amino acids. CDR3 amino acids: CASSPRTGGFRGYEQYF. The CDR3 nucleotides are TGTGCCAGCAGTCCCCGGACCGGTGGATTTCGGGGCTACGAGCAGTACTTC.

The V gene is TRBV28, the J gene TRBJ2-1, with TRBD2 matching over 7 bases. The germline V gene has CDR1 MDHEN and CDR2 SYDVKM. The J segment lost 5 bases and the V segment lost 2 bases, leaving 9 bases of the junction unmatched. The CDR3 runs 16 residues. CDR3 region: CASSLSGGGKHNEQFF. The CDR3 DNA sequence: TGTGCCAGCAGTTTAAGCGGCGGGGGTAAACACAATGAGCAGTTCTTC.

This rearrangement joins TRBV9 to TRBJ2-5; the match to TRBD2 covers 10 bases. The CDR3 consists of 15 residues. CDR1 is SGDLS and CDR2 is YYNGEE in the germline V gene. With 1 base clipped from V and 3 bases from J, the junction kept 3 bases outside the gene matches. As DNA, the CDR3 is TGTGCCAGCAGCGTAAGCGGGAGGGCCGAAGAGACCCAGTACTTC. Amino acids: CASSVSGRAEETQYF.

The J gene is TRBJ2-5, the V gene TRBV5-1; D perhaps matches TRBD1 (5 bases). V lost 5 bases and J lost 1, with 12 bases in between. Germline V lookup: CDR1 SGHRS, CDR2 YFSETQ. The CDR3 extends over 14 amino acids. The CDR3 loop is CASRSDRFQETQYF. The DNA for the CDR3 is TGCGCCAGCAGATCAGACAGATTCCAAGAGACCCAGTACTTC. Using reference TRBV5-1 and TRBJ2-5 for the parts outside the CDR3, the full variable domain is KAGVTQTPRYLIKTRGQQVTLSCSPISGHRSVSWYQQTPGQGLQFLFEYFSETQRNKGNFPGRFSGRQFSNSRSEMNVSTLELGDSALYLCASRSDRFQETQYFGPGTRLLVL.

V and J are TRBV18 and TRBJ1-5, with D possibly being TRBD1 (6 bases). The length of the CDR3 is 17 residues. The germline gives CDR1 KGHSH, CDR2 LQKENI. Trimming stripped 1 base from V and 1 base from J, with 14 bases between. The CDR3 reads CASSPLSQGISNQPQHF. The CDR3 bases are TGTGCCAGCTCACCACTGTCTCAGGGGATAAGCAATCAGCCCCAGCATTTT.

The genes are TRBV18 and TRBJ2-7, with D perhaps TRBD2 (5 bases). Trimming shortened V by 6 bases and J by 7 bases, and 13 bases separated the two germline ends. The CDR3 has 12 residues. Germline V lookup: CDR1 KGHSH, CDR2 LQKENI. The CDR3 sequence is CASSPGLREQYF. The DNA for the CDR3 is TGTGCCAGCTCCCCAGGACTGAGGGAGCAGTACTTC. Combining the CDR3 with reference TRBV18 and TRBJ2-7 gives the whole variable domain NAGVMQNPRHLVRRRGQEARLRCSPMKGHSHVYWYRQLPEEGLKFMVYLQKENIIDESGMPKERFSAEFPKEGPSILRIQQVVRGDSAAYFCASSPGLREQYFGPGTRLTVT.

The chain recombines TRBV7-2 with TRBJ2-5, with 8 nucleotides matching TRBD2. J was trimmed by 4 bases and V by 5 bases; bases with no gene match: 18. Looked up from germline, CDR1 is SGHTA and CDR2 is FQGNSA. The CDR3 is 18 residues long. CDR3 nucleotides: TGTGCCAGCAGCCTGGGGGGGCTAGCGGGCGCTTCGGGAGAGACCCAGTACTTC. Translating it yields CASSLGGLAGASGETQYF.

The genes are TRBV27 and TRBJ2-5; D possibly corresponds to TRBD1 (5 bases). The V end lost 5 bases, the J end lost 5 bases, and 21 bases lay between the germline ends. The germline gives CDR1 MNHEY, CDR2 SMNVEV (reference sequence). The CDR3 consists of 16 residues. CDR3 in amino acids: CASSPQRQTILETQYF. The CDR3 region has the DNA TGTGCCAGCAGTCCGCAACGACAGACCATACTGGAGACCCAGTACTTC.

V gene TRBV19 combines with J gene TRBJ2-1; 13 bases line up with TRBD2. The CDR3 has 21 amino acids. CDR1 and CDR2 (germline): LNHDA, SQIVND (reference sequence). Trimming removed 3 bases from V and 0 bases from J; junction bases left unmatched: 14. The CDR3 region has the DNA TGTGCCAGTAGTATTCAAGGACTAGCGGGAGATCATCGCCCCTCCTACAATGAGCAGTTCTTC. Protein product: CASSIQGLAGDHRPSYNEQFF.

The V gene is TRBV9, the J gene TRBJ2-1; D gene uncertain. CDR1 is SGDLS and CDR2 is YYNGEE in the germline V gene. V dropped 0 bases and J dropped 3 bases, with 28 bases sitting between them. This CDR3 has 21 residues. The CDR3 nucleotides are TGTGCCAGCAGCGTAGCCCCGGGTTGGAGTAGCCCTGGTAGTCTCTACAATGAGCAGTTCTTC. Translating it yields CASSVAPGWSSPGSLYNEQFF.

The chain has TRBV29-1 and TRBJ2-5; 10 bases are shared with TRBD1. The CDR3 sequence is 12 residues long. Germline loops: CDR1 SQVTM, CDR2 ANQGSEA. J was trimmed by 4 bases and V by 6 bases; bases with no gene match: 2. DNA for the CDR3: TGCAGCGTGGACAGGGGGAGAGAGACCCAGTACTTC. This gives the protein CSVDRGRETQYF.